This T cell receptor (beta chain) derives from a study of blood T cells in healthy people across ages. Study-level points and caveats: Conclusively comparing naive with antigen-experienced cells was impossible with unsorted PBMCs.

This clonotype showed up just a few times. Its target is not known. Sample-barcoded 5' priming and a J-beta primer mix drove a second PCR of 7 to 11 cycles. TCRdb re-derived calls from the 5' RACE reads in MiXCR, one entry per CDR3 protein. The sample holds 1.5 million to 2 million distinct CDR3 sequences, less than 50% seen once. There are 13 residues in the CDR3. V shed 0 bases and J shed 12 bases, with 13 bases lying between them. Germline V lookup: CDR1 SGHDT, CDR2 YYEEEE. Sequenced: blood. The receptor comes from a woman in her forties in good health. The rearrangement joins TRBV5-6 to TRBJ2-1; D is perhaps TRBD2 (6 bases). CDR3 sequence reads: CASSLEFAEGQFF. In DNA form, the CDR3 reads TGTGCCAGCAGCTTGGAGTTTGCGGAGGGGCAGTTCTTC.